This TCR beta chain is drawn from a study of blood T cell repertoires in COVID-19. CDR1 is WNHNN, CDR2 SYGVQD, per germline (reference sequence). The V gene lost 1 base and the J gene lost 12 bases, with 5 bases spanning the gap. CDR3 size: 10 residues. This table comes from immunoSEQ multiplex PCR, and its TCRdb copy is limited to in-frame clones, with some not included. The table records about 33,000 clones, around 84% of them present only once. The J gene is TRBJ2-3, the V gene TRBV10-1; D call uncertain. The sequenced material came from peripheral blood. The sequence derives from a man older than 75 with acute or convalescent COVID-19. The CDR3 loop reads CASSELEQYF. CDR3 bases: TGCGCCAGCAGTGAGTTAGAACAGTATTTT.